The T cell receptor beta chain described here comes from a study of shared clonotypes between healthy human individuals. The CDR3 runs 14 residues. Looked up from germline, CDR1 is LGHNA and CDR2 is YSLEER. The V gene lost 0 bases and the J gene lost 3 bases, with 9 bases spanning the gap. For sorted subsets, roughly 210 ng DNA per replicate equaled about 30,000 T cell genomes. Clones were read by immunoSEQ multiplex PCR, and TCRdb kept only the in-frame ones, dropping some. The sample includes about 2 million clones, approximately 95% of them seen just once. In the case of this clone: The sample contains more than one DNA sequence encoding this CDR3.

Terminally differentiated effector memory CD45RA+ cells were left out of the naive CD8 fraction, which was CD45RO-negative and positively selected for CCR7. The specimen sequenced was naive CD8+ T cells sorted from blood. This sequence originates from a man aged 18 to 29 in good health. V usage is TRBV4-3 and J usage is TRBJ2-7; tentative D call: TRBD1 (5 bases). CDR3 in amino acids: CASSQDGAGYEQYF. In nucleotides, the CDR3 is TGCGCCAGCAGCCAAGATGGGGCAGGCTACGAGCAGTACTTC.